These 19 T cell receptor beta chains were sequenced from one sample in a study of OX40 agonist ivuxolimab in advanced cancers. Measured with immunoSEQ multiplex PCR; TCRdb has only the in-frame clones, and not every one. The sample carries tens of thousands of clones, 85% recorded once. Sequenced material: CD4+ or CD8+ T cells sorted from blood, taken in a trial of the OX40 agonist ivuxolimab. These receptors all come from an adult with an advanced solid tumor such as melanoma, head and neck, liver or kidney cancer.

This chain uses TRBV2 with TRBJ2-7; 11 bases are shared with TRBD2. The CDR3 is 14 residues long. The trim removed 4 bases at V and 6 bases at J, leaving 5 bases unmatched. Germline lookup yields CDR1 SNHLY and CDR2 FYNNEI. Here the CDR3 DNA reads TGTGCCAGCAGTGGTACTAGCGGGAGACCCGAGCAGTACTTC. Translating it yields CASSGTSGRPEQYF.

This chain links TRBV5-1 with TRBJ2-7, with unresolved D. The CDR3 extends over 14 amino acids. V was pared by 4 bases and J by 5 bases, with 16 bases between. Germline values: CDR1 SGHRS, CDR2 YFSETQ. CDR3 bases: TGCGCCAGCAGCCCGAACCCTGTCCGGGACGAGCAGTACTTC. Encoded protein: CASSPNPVRDEQYF.

V gene TRBV30 combines with J gene TRBJ1-4; D uncertain. Germline CDR1 and CDR2: GTSNPN and SVGIG (reference sequence). This CDR3 region has 13 residues. The ends were cut back, 3 bases at V and 8 bases at J, with 13 bases in the middle. The CDR3 loop is CAWSPLVREKLFF. CDR3 nucleotide sequence: TGTGCCTGGAGCCCTTTAGTAAGAGAAAAACTGTTTTTT.

The chain combines TRBV7-9 with TRBJ1-1, with D perhaps TRBD1 (6 bases). Trimming removed 10 bases from V and 0 bases from J, with 24 bases in between. The CDR3 spans 17 residues. The germline CDR1 and CDR2 sequences are SEHNR and FQNEAQ (reference sequence). CDR3 nucleotides: TGTGCCATGGGGGCCTCAGACCTGCCCCCAATGAACACTGAAGCTTTCTTT. This translates into CAMGASDLPPMNTEAFF.

V gene TRBV19 combines with J gene TRBJ2-5, with D possibly being TRBD2 (6 bases). TRBJ2-7 matches the DNA end more closely, so the J call is doubtful. This CDR3 contains 15 residues. In germline, CDR1 is LNHDA, CDR2 SQIVND (reference sequence). The CDR3 protein is CASSIQAIGTHEQYF. DNA of the CDR3: TGTGCCAGTAGCATACAGGCAATTGGGACTCACGAGCAGTACTTC.

V gene TRBV5-4 combines with J gene TRBJ1-1, with D uncertain. V was pared by 4 bases and J by 3 bases, with 16 bases between. The CDR3 consists of 15 residues. Germline V CDR1 and CDR2: SGHNT, YYREEE (reference sequence). CDR3: CASSPSRRSDTEAFF. The CDR3 DNA follows: TGTGCCAGCAGCCCTTCGAGGAGATCCGACACTGAAGCTTTCTTT.

V usage is TRBV28 and J usage is TRBJ1-1; 7 bases line up with TRBD1. The CDR3 consists of 15 residues. CDR1 is MDHEN and CDR2 is SYDVKM in the germline V gene. J was trimmed by 7 bases and V by 2 bases; bases with no gene match: 10. CDR3 nucleotide sequence: TGTGCCAGCAGTTTAAGTGGACAGGCCAGGGGTGAAGCTTTCTTT. It is translated as CASSLSGQARGEAFF.

Only one count was recorded for this clone. The chain links TRBV27 to TRBJ2-7, with 7 bases matching TRBD2. Germline CDR1 MNHEY, CDR2 SMNVEV (reference sequence). V lost 4 bases to trimming and J lost 3 bases; unmatched junction nucleotides: 6. CDR3 length: 14 amino acids. For the CDR3, the DNA is TGTGCCAGCAGTTACGGGGCTAGCGGCTACGAGCAGTACTTC. It yields the protein CASSYGASGYEQYF.

The chain carries TRBV5-6 and TRBJ2-7; D gene unclear. CDR1 and CDR2 from the germline V gene are SGHDT and YYEEEE. The CDR3 totals 13 residues. With 2 bases removed from V and 2 bases from J, the gap between germline ends came to 8 bases. CDR3 nucleotide sequence: TGTGCCAGCAGCTTTAAGGACCCCTACGAGCAGTACGTC. Residues: CASSFKDPYEQYV.

The chain is built from TRBV2 and TRBJ2-7, with a weak D call TRBD1 (6 bases). CDR1 and CDR2 (germline): SNHLY, FYNNEI. The CDR3 sequence is 15 residues long. V was pared by 6 bases and J by 6 bases, with 21 bases between. The CDR3 here is CASSARQVAVTEQYF. The CDR3, as DNA: TGTGCCAGCAGCGCGAGACAGGTGGCGGTCACCGAGCAGTACTTC.

The rearrangement uses TRBV28 and TRBJ2-7; 9 nucleotides agree with TRBD1. This CDR3 spans 14 amino acids. V shed 4 bases and J 0 bases; nucleotides not matched to a gene: 1. Germline CDR1 is MDHEN and CDR2 is SYDVKM. This chain's CDR3 is CASSWDRVSYEQYF. Written as DNA, the CDR3 is TGTGCCAGCAGTTGGGACAGGGTCTCCTACGAGCAGTACTTC.

This clone was seen just once. This chain joins TRBV5-6 and TRBJ2-3; no clear D gene. CDR3 length: 13 amino acids. The V gene's germline CDR1 is SGHDT and CDR2 YYEEEE. The V and J ends lost 6 bases and 3 bases respectively, with 11 bases between them. The CDR3 loop is CASTRDRTDTQYF. The CDR3 DNA sequence: TGTGCCAGCACCAGAGATCGTACAGATACGCAGTATTTT.

The chain joins TRBV11-2 to TRBJ1-1, with 7 bases aligning to TRBD1. Germline assignment: CDR1 SGHAT and CDR2 FQNNGV. The CDR3 sequence is 14 residues long. Trimming at V came to 1 base and at J to 1 base, leaving 0 bases not matched to a gene. The CDR3 region has the DNA TGTGCCAGCAGCTTAGGGACAGGGAACACTGAAGCTTTCTTT. Protein: CASSLGTGNTEAFF.

This chain connects TRBV5-1 to TRBJ1-1; D is perhaps TRBD1 (6 bases). Germline assignment: CDR1 SGHRS and CDR2 YFSETQ. This CDR3 has 13 residues. V lost 5 bases, J lost 1 base, and 9 bases lay in between. The CDR3 sequence is CASRKQGNTEAFF. DNA for the CDR3: TGCGCCAGCAGAAAACAGGGGAACACTGAAGCTTTCTTT.

About this clone: One junction end does not reproduce the germline sequence, and a read error may be involved. This chain's CDR3 is CASSLGQGKQPQHF. The DNA of the CDR3 is TGTGCCAGCAGCTTGGGACAGGGCAAGCAGCCCCAGCATTTT. This sequence joins TRBV5-6 and TRBJ1-5; 7 bases map to TRBD1. This CDR3 spans 14 amino acids. CDR1 SGHDT and CDR2 YYEEEE come from the germline V gene. Combining the CDR3 with reference TRBV5-6 and TRBJ1-5 gives the whole variable domain DAGVTQSPTHLIKTRGQQVTLRCSPKSGHDTVSWYQQALGQGPQFIFQYYEEEERQRGNFPDRFSGHQFPNYSSELNVNALLLGDSALYLCASSLGQGKQPQHFGDGTRLSIL.

The chain couples TRBV7-6 to TRBJ1-2, with a weak D call TRBD1 (6 bases). CDR1 SGHVS and CDR2 FNYEAQ come from the germline V gene. CDR3 size: 16 residues. V was shortened by 5 bases and J by 4 bases, with 20 bases between the two germline ends. In DNA form, the CDR3 reads TGTGCCAGCAGCCCAAGATCGGGTCAGGGGAGCTATGGCTACACCTTC. Its protein product is CASSPRSGQGSYGYTF.

The rearrangement uses TRBV19 and TRBJ2-5; 9 bases are shared with TRBD1. The CDR3 is 15 residues long. With 6 bases clipped from V and 4 bases from J, the junction kept 9 bases outside the gene matches. In germline, CDR1 is LNHDA, CDR2 SQIVND (reference sequence). The CDR3 sequence is CASRNSWTGAETQYF. DNA for the CDR3: TGTGCCAGTAGAAATAGCTGGACAGGGGCAGAGACCCAGTACTTC.

The genes are TRBV19 and TRBJ2-3; D possibly corresponds to TRBD2 (6 bases). CDR3 length equals 14 residues. Germline V gene sequence: CDR1 LNHDA, CDR2 SQIVND (reference sequence). V was shortened by 3 bases and J by 4 bases, with 11 bases between the two germline ends. CDR3 coding DNA: TGTGCCAGTAGTATCGTTTCTAGCGCAGATACGCAGTATTTT. Translating it yields CASSIVSSADTQYF.

V gene TRBV27 combines with J gene TRBJ2-3; TRBD1 aligns across 10 bases. V was clipped by 6 bases and J by 7 bases; unmatched bases: 16. This CDR3 comprises 17 residues. Germline V gives CDR1 MNHEY, CDR2 SMNVEV (reference sequence). The CDR3 DNA reads TGTGCCAGCAGAGCAAAAAAGACAGGGGGCTTGGGAAATACGCAGTATTTT. It yields the protein CASRAKKTGGLGNTQYF.